The TCR beta chain described here comes from a study of regulatory T cells in long-lasting Graves disease. In the study overall: The study counted Graves' disease as persistent given over 5 years of antithyroid drugs and positive TSH receptor antibodies.

General study findings and limits: Thyroid tissue went unexamined; only peripheral blood was analyzed.

Trimming removed 10 bases at V and 3 bases at J, with 6 bases between. From germline, CDR1 is MDHEN and CDR2 SYDVKM. The CDR3 extends over 10 amino acids. This clonotype was observed a few times. Its antigen is not identified. Described time point: persistent/refractory GD, antithyroid drugs over 5 years with positive TRAb. PBMCs were the source of the RNA used for TCR sequencing. American Thyroid Association guidelines defined how Graves' disease was diagnosed. For TCR beta, libraries came from iRepertoire HTBI primers and Arm-PCR of CDR3 regions. TCRdb re-analysed the multiplex PCR reads in MiXCR, keeping a single row per CDR3 protein. The sample gives 390,000 or so distinct CDR3 sequences, more than 20% of which show up once; 25% to 30% is in the top ten.

The chain links TRBV28 to TRBJ1-2; no reliable D call. The TCR was taken from a woman between 40 and 55 years old with Graves disease. The sample consisted of peripheral blood mononuclear cells (PBMCs), taken when the disease was refractory, from a patient treated with antithyroid drugs. CDR3 in amino acids: CATYDYGYTF. The CDR3 DNA follows: TGTGCCACCTATGACTATGGCTACACCTTC.